These 7 T cell receptor beta chains were sequenced from one sample in a study of blood T cell repertoires in COVID-19. Only in-frame clones appear in the TCRdb table, and some are missing; sequencing was by immunoSEQ multiplex PCR. The sample yields 330,000 or so clones, roughly nine tenths seen once. The sequenced material came from peripheral blood. All receptors come from a woman aged 55-69 years with COVID-19, enrolled during active disease.

The V call is TRBV28, the J call TRBJ2-7; the match to TRBD1 covers 8 bases. The CDR3 is made up of 15 amino acids. Trimming cost V 9 bases and J 4 bases; bases outside gene matches: 14. Germline-derived CDR1 and CDR2 are MDHEN and SYDVKM. The CDR3 sequence: CASFSGQGKGYEQYF. In nucleotides, the CDR3 is TGTGCCAGTTTCTCCGGACAGGGCAAGGGTTACGAGCAGTACTTC.

In this sample, this clone turned up a few times. J is TRBJ1-3 and V is TRBV5-4; 8 nucleotides agree with TRBD1. This CDR3 region has 14 residues. CDR1 and CDR2 (germline): SGHNT, YYREEE (reference sequence). Unmatched junction bases numbered 4, after V lost 4 bases and J lost 4 bases. CDR3 residues: CASSRGQGGNTIYF. In DNA, the CDR3 is TGTGCCAGCAGCCGCGGACAGGGCGGAAACACCATATATTTT.

V gene TRBV5-1 combines with J gene TRBJ2-7, with 9 nucleotides matching TRBD1. The CDR3 runs 14 residues. CDR1 and CDR2 from the germline V gene are SGHRS and YFSETQ. Trimming cost V 4 bases and J 3 bases; bases outside gene matches: 5. The CDR3 DNA sequence: TGCGCCAGCAGCCCAACGGGACAGGGCTACGAGCAGTACTTC. This gives the protein CASSPTGQGYEQYF.

V gene TRBV13 combines with J gene TRBJ2-3, with 10 positions matching TRBD1. This CDR3 has 16 amino acids. The germline V gene has CDR1 PRHDT and CDR2 FYEKMQ (reference sequence). V was clipped by 4 bases and J by 2 bases; unmatched bases: 6. The CDR3 bases are TGTGCCAGCAGCTCCCCCGGGACAGGGGACACAGATACGCAGTATTTT. Translation: CASSSPGTGDTDTQYF.

The gene calls are TRBV29-1 and TRBJ1-1; TRBD1 agrees at 7 bases. This CDR3 contains 12 residues. Trimming at V came to 0 bases and at J to 8 bases, leaving 3 bases not matched to a gene. Germline values: CDR1 SQVTM, CDR2 ANQGSEA. DNA of the CDR3: TGCAGCGTTGAAGATCGGACAGGAGAAGCTTTCTTT. Translated, it gives CSVEDRTGEAFF.

Of note for this clone: The same CDR3 can be traced to other DNA sequences in this sample. The gene calls are TRBV7-2 and TRBJ1-5; D not certain. CDR1 is SGHTA and CDR2 is FQGNSA in the germline V gene. The CDR3 has 15 residues. Trimming removed 2 bases from V and 0 bases from J, with 8 bases in between. CDR3 bases: TGTGCCAGCAGCTTACGGGCGGGTAGCAATCAGCCCCAGCATTTT. As protein: CASSLRAGSNQPQHF.

The chain has TRBV11-2 and TRBJ2-7; maybe TRBD1 (5 bases). This CDR3 spans 15 amino acids. Between the trimmed V and J ends, which lost 5 bases and 0 bases, there was a span of 14 bases. In germline, CDR1 is SGHAT, CDR2 FQNNGV. CDR3 region: CASSQETVSSYEQYF. Written as DNA, the CDR3 is TGTGCCAGCAGCCAGGAGACAGTGAGCTCCTACGAGCAGTACTTC.